This T cell receptor (beta chain) was sequenced for a study of response to subunit inactivated influenza vaccine. Study-wide findings and caveats: New T cells are recruited in small numbers by each seasonal influenza vaccination, according to the authors' suggestion.

Trimming removed 6 bases at V and 8 bases at J, with 25 bases between. CDR3 length: 16 amino acids. With regard to this clonotype: What it recognizes is unknown.

TCRdb re-called the RT-PCR reads through MiXCR, storing one row per CDR3 protein. This table holds about 650,000 distinct CDR3 sequences, around 15% found once. The rearrangement uses TRBV12-3 or TRBV12-4 and TRBJ1-2, with D possibly TRBD1 on 5 matching bases. The specimen was PBMCs from blood, collected 14 to 15 days before vaccination. The sequence was collected from a middle-aged man who received an inactivated influenza vaccine. The CDR3 DNA reads as TGTGCCAGCAGGGAAAGCGGGGGGTCGGCGCGCTTCGGCTACACCTTC. Its protein is CASRESGGSARFGYTF.